This record looks at one T cell receptor (beta chain) sequence and its context. This entry belongs to a study of T cells in tumors after PD-1 blockade. CDR1 and CDR2 (germline): SGHDN, FVKESK. CDR3 length: 15 amino acids. V lost 1 base and J lost 6; bases outside the gene matches: 3. Repertoires were generated with immunoSEQ multiplex PCR, while TCRdb's copy carries only in-frame clones and drops some. The sample yields 60,000 or so clones, about 82% seen once. The sequence was obtained from a human donor with basal cell carcinoma. The sample was PBMCs, taken before anti-PD-1 treatment. The chain joins TRBV14 to TRBJ1-6, with 7 bases aligning to TRBD1. CDR3 amino acids: CASSQGQGGNSPLHF. The CDR3 DNA follows: TGTGCCAGCAGCCAAGGACAGGGTGGTAATTCACCCCTCCACTTT.